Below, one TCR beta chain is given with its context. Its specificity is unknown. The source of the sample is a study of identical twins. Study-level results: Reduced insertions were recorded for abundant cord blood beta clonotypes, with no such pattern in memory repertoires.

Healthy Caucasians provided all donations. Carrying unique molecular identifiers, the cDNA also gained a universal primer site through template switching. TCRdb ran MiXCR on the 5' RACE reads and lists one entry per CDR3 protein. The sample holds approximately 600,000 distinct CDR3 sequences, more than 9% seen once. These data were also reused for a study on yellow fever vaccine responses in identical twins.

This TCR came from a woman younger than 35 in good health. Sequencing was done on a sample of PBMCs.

CDR3 in amino acids: CSARANLDSRSVGTQYF. The CDR3 coding sequence is TGCAGTGCTAGAGCTAACCTCGACAGTAGGTCTGTGGGTACGCAGTATTTT. The rearrangement uses TRBV20-1 and TRBJ2-3; possible D gene TRBD1, 5 bases. Germline assignment: CDR1 DFQATT and CDR2 SNEGSKA (reference sequence). The CDR3 covers 17 residues. Deletions cut 1 base from V and 8 bases from J, with 25 bases between.